Below are 7 T cell receptor beta chains sequenced from a single sample in a study of cytomegalovirus exposure and HLA in healthy donors. Primers: 60 Vbeta forward and 13 Jbeta reverse. Clones were sequenced by immunoSEQ multiplex PCR, and TCRdb holds only the in-frame ones, with some missing. The sample holds about 180,000 clones, 81% seen once. What was sequenced was PBMCs. The receptors stem from a woman younger than 30 in good health and CMV-seropositive.

V and J are TRBV9 and TRBJ2-5; weak D call: TRBD1 (6 bases). Germline CDR1 SGDLS, CDR2 YYNGEE. CDR3 length equals 16 residues. The V end lost 3 bases, the J end lost 4 bases, and 19 bases lay between the germline ends. The CDR3 nucleotides are TGTGCCAGCAGCGCTCAACCGACAGGTCAGGGAGAGACCCAGTACTTC. It specifies CASSAQPTGQGETQYF.

This chain uses TRBV28 with TRBJ2-7, with TRBD1 identical over 8 bases. CDR1 is MDHEN, CDR2 SYDVKM, per germline. The CDR3 loop spans 14 amino acids. V was pared by 6 bases and J by 6 bases, with 10 bases of the junction left unmatched. In nucleotides, the CDR3 is TGTGCCAGCAGCGCCGGGACAGGTTCACTCGAGCAGTACTTC. Translation: CASSAGTGSLEQYF.

V gene TRBV28 combines with J gene TRBJ1-5; perhaps TRBD1 as D (6 bases). This CDR3 has 21 residues. The germline V gene encodes CDR1 MDHEN and CDR2 SYDVKM. Deletions cut 3 bases from V and 4 bases from J, with 31 bases between. The CDR3 DNA is TGTGCCAGCAGTTTCATCCCCCGGGGGGGCCCCAGTGAGTTATTTAATCAGCCCCAGCATTTT. Protein product: CASSFIPRGGPSELFNQPQHF.

V usage is TRBV2 and J usage is TRBJ1-1, with D possibly being TRBD1 (5 bases). The V end lost 5 bases, the J end lost 1 base, and 11 bases lay between the germline ends. The CDR3 runs 14 residues. Germline CDR1 is SNHLY and CDR2 is FYNNEI. This chain's CDR3 is CASSPTATNTEAFF. Written as DNA, the CDR3 is TGTGCCAGCAGTCCGACAGCTACGAACACTGAAGCTTTCTTT.

The rearrangement uses TRBV19 and TRBJ1-1, with a weak D call TRBD1 (5 bases). Trimming removed 0 bases from V and 5 bases from J, with 25 bases in between. The CDR3 spans 19 residues. Germline V CDR1 and CDR2: LNHDA, SQIVND (reference sequence). The CDR3 protein is CASSIDGFGPGLEGTEAFF. In nucleotides, the CDR3 is TGTGCCAGTAGTATAGATGGGTTTGGGCCAGGGCTGGAGGGGACTGAAGCTTTCTTT.

The chain links TRBV7-6 to TRBJ2-7; D gene unclear. V was cut by 5 bases and J by 0 bases, with 11 bases left in between. CDR3 length: 14 residues. The germline V gene has CDR1 SGHVS and CDR2 FNYEAQ. CDR3 region: CASSPETSSYEQYF. For the CDR3, the DNA is TGTGCCAGCAGCCCCGAGACATCCTCCTACGAGCAGTACTTC.

The V call is TRBV7-9, the J call TRBJ1-1; D uncertain. The V end was cut by 7 bases, the J end by 3 bases, with 9 bases between. The germline V gene encodes CDR1 SEHNR and CDR2 FQNEAQ (reference sequence). The CDR3 extends over 12 amino acids. The CDR3 loop reads CASTSTDTEAFF. DNA of the CDR3: TGTGCCAGCACCTCTACGGACACTGAAGCTTTCTTT.